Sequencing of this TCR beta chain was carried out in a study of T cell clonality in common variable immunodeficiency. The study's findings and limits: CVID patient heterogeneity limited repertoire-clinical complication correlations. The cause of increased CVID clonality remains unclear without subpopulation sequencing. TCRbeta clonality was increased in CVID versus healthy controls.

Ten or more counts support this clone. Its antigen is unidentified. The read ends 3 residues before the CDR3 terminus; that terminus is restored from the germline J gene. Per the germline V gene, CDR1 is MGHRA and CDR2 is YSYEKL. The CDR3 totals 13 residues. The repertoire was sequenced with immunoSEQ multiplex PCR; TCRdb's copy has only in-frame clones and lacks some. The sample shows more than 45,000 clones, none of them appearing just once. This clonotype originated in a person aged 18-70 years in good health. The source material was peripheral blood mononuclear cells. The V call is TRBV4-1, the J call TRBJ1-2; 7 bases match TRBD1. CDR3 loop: CASSPGDSGRYTF. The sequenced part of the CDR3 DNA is TGCGCCAGCAGCCCCGGGGACAGTGGAAGA.